The 30 T cell receptor beta chains reported below all come from one sample, sequenced in a study of cytomegalovirus exposure and HLA in healthy donors. PCR was performed using 60 Vbeta and 13 Jbeta primers. The assay was immunoSEQ multiplex PCR, and TCRdb's table has in-frame clones only and misses some. This specimen shows 91,000 or so clones; the ten leading clones hold under 4.5%. Specimen: PBMCs. These receptor sequences come from a woman aged 30 to 39 in good health and CMV-seronegative.

V gene TRBV7-3 combines with J gene TRBJ2-3; D is perhaps TRBD2 (5 bases). Germline-derived CDR1 and CDR2 are SGHTA and FQGTGA. V was cut by 2 bases and J by 0 bases, with 9 bases left in between. The CDR3 consists of 15 residues. CDR3 sequence reads: CASSLAPGSTDTQYF. The CDR3 DNA reads as TGTGCCAGCAGCTTAGCTCCGGGGAGCACAGATACGCAGTATTTT.

The chain is built from TRBV7-9 and TRBJ2-1; TRBD1 matches 9 bases. CDR1 and CDR2 (germline): SEHNR, FQNEAQ (reference sequence). The CDR3 loop spans 16 amino acids. With 2 bases clipped from V and 2 bases from J, the junction kept 4 bases outside the gene matches. This chain's CDR3 is CASSLQDRGTYNEQFF. CDR3 DNA sequence: TGTGCCAGCAGCTTACAGGACAGGGGTACCTACAATGAGCAGTTCTTC. The entire variable domain, with the rest obtained from reference TRBV7-9 and TRBJ2-1, is as follows: DTGVSQNPRHKITKRGQNVTFRCDPISEHNRLYWYRQTLGQGPEFLTYFQNEAQLEKSRLLSDRFSAERPKGSFSTLEIQRTEQGDSAMYLCASSLQDRGTYNEQFFGPGTRLTVL.

The chain couples TRBV2 to TRBJ2-7, with D perhaps TRBD1 (5 bases). The CDR3 length is 13 residues. The V gene's germline CDR1 is SNHLY and CDR2 FYNNEI. Trimming shortened V by 7 bases and J by 2 bases, and 12 bases separated the two germline ends. Written as DNA, the CDR3 is TGTGCCAGCATTGCCGCAGGGACCTACGAGCAGTACTTC. This gives the protein CASIAAGTYEQYF.

The gene calls are TRBV30 and TRBJ2-5; a weak D match, TRBD2 (5 bases). CDR3 length equals 13 residues. Germline CDR1 GTSNPN, CDR2 SVGIG (reference sequence). V was trimmed by 2 bases and J by 1 base, leaving 8 bases between them. Written as DNA, the CDR3 is TGTGCCTGGAGTCCCGGGATCCAAGAGACCCAGTACTTC. Encoded protein: CAWSPGIQETQYF.

J is TRBJ2-7 and V is TRBV5-3; the match to TRBD1 covers 7 bases. TRBV5-3 is assigned to the ORF class and has an uncertain function. The CDR3 contains 16 residues. Germline trimming cut 0 bases from V and 6 bases from J; bases unmatched to any gene: 12. CDR3 DNA: TGTGCCAGAAGCTTGGCCTCAGGGGGTTTAGTTCCCGAGCAGTACTTC. Translating gives CARSLASGGLVPEQYF.

The chain combines TRBV2 with TRBJ1-6; D is undetermined. V dropped 8 bases and J dropped 3 bases, with 11 bases sitting between them. In germline, CDR1 is SNHLY, CDR2 FYNNEI. This CDR3 has 14 amino acids. The CDR3 nucleotides read TGTGCCAGCGGTAAAGCCAACTATAATTCACCCCTCCACTTT. This translates into CASGKANYNSPLHF.

The gene calls are TRBV19 and TRBJ1-2; 10 bases line up with TRBD1. This CDR3 has 14 residues. Unmatched junction bases numbered 8, after V lost 5 bases and J lost 8 bases. CDR1 and CDR2 from the germline V gene are LNHDA and SQIVND (reference sequence). The CDR3 protein is CASSLWDRGNGYTF. CDR3 nucleotides: TGTGCCAGTAGTTTATGGGACAGGGGAAACGGCTACACCTTC.

CDR3 nucleotide sequence: TGCAGCGTTGAAGTTCGTAAAGGCCTAGCTAATGAAAAACTGTTTTTT. Translating gives CSVEVRKGLANEKLFF. The rearrangement uses TRBV29-1 and TRBJ1-4, with D unclear. The CDR3 covers 16 residues. Germline V lookup: CDR1 SQVTM, CDR2 ANQGSEA. Trimming removed 1 base at V and 3 bases at J, with 15 bases between.

The V call is TRBV7-2, the J call TRBJ2-3; D uncertain. Per the germline V gene, CDR1 is SGHTA and CDR2 is FQGNSA. V was cut by 3 bases and J by 7 bases, with 8 bases left in between. The CDR3 runs 12 residues. The CDR3 is CASSLTPNTQYF. DNA of the CDR3: TGTGCCAGCAGCTTGACACCTAATACGCAGTATTTT. The complete variable domain, with remaining parts taken from reference TRBV7-2 and TRBJ2-3, reads GAGVSQSPSNKVTEKGKDVELRCDPISGHTALYWYRQSLGQGLEFLIYFQGNSAPDKSGLPSDRFSAERTGGSVSTLTIQRTQQEDSAVYLCASSLTPNTQYFGPGTRLTVL.

The chain combines TRBV11-2 with TRBJ1-4, with no clear D. The CDR3 has 13 amino acids. Looked up from germline, CDR1 is SGHAT and CDR2 is FQNNGV. Trimming stripped 4 bases from V and 3 bases from J, with 6 bases between. CDR3: CASSSRANEKLFF. DNA for the CDR3: TGTGCCAGCAGCTCCCGGGCTAATGAAAAACTGTTTTTT.

Written as DNA, the CDR3 is TGTGCCAGCAGCCAAGAGAGGTCCAGGGGTAATTCACCCCTCCACTTT. This codes for CASSQERSRGNSPLHF. The rearrangement joins TRBV4-2 to TRBJ1-6; D may be TRBD1 (6 bases). V lost 0 bases and J 6 bases, leaving 12 bases between the germline ends. This CDR3 comprises 16 residues. Germline V CDR1 and CDR2: LGHNA, YNFKEQ.

About this clone itself: At one boundary the junction diverges from the germline segment, which might be a read error. The CDR3 coding sequence is TGCAGCGTGGAACCAATAATAGGAGAGACTCAGTACTTC. Translating it yields CSVEPIIGETQYF. V usage is TRBV29-1 and J usage is TRBJ2-5, with unresolved D. The CDR3 loop spans 13 amino acids. In germline, CDR1 is SQVTM, CDR2 ANQGSEA.

The rearrangement uses TRBV6-5 and TRBJ2-7, with no clear D. Germline V lookup: CDR1 MNHEY, CDR2 SVGAGI. This CDR3 spans 13 amino acids. With 7 bases removed from V and 3 bases from J, the gap between germline ends came to 13 bases. The CDR3: CASKLTRDYEQYF. CDR3 sequence (DNA): TGTGCCAGCAAGCTAACCCGAGACTACGAGCAGTACTTC.

The J gene is TRBJ2-5, the V gene TRBV5-1, with D maybe TRBD1 (6 bases). The end of the DNA is better explained by TRBJ2-7, so the J call may be wrong. CDR1 is SGHRS, CDR2 YFSETQ, per germline. The CDR3 contains 15 residues. The CDR3 protein is CASSLGTATSYEQYF. The CDR3 DNA reads TGCGCCAGCAGCTTGGGGACAGCAACCTCCTACGAGCAGTACTTC.

This chain's CDR3 is CASSGGSGRAYEQYF. The CDR3 region has the DNA TGTGCCAGCAGTGGCGGGAGCGGGAGGGCCTACGAGCAGTACTTC. The chain links TRBV7-9 to TRBJ2-5, with 10 bases identical to TRBD2. Near its end, the DNA agrees better with TRBJ2-7, so the J call may be wrong. Germline CDR1 SEHNR, CDR2 FQNEAQ (reference sequence). CDR3 length: 15 amino acids.

This chain joins TRBV7-8 and TRBJ2-7, with D uncertain. This CDR3 contains 17 residues. Trimming removed 2 bases at V and 0 bases at J, with 17 bases between. Germline V lookup: CDR1 SGHVS, CDR2 FQNEAQ. The CDR3: CASSLFGQATFSYEQYF. The DNA for the CDR3 is TGTGCCAGCAGCTTATTTGGGCAGGCTACATTCTCCTACGAGCAGTACTTC.

This chain uses TRBV6-6 with TRBJ1-2; TRBD1 might be the D (6 bases). Trimming stripped 0 bases from V and 3 bases from J, with 11 bases between. This CDR3 contains 15 residues. CDR1 and CDR2 from the germline V gene are MNHNY and SVGAGI (reference sequence). The CDR3 DNA reads TGTGCCAGCAGTTACTCGGGGACAAGTCACTATGGCTACACCTTC. It is translated as CASSYSGTSHYGYTF.

The chain links TRBV6-5 to TRBJ2-2; 7 bases line up with TRBD1. Looked up from germline, CDR1 is MNHEY and CDR2 is SVGAGI. The CDR3 consists of 15 residues. V trimming: 7 bases; J trimming: 2 bases; junction bases outside the gene matches: 7. The CDR3 nucleotides are TGTGCCAGCAAAACCGGGACAGTAAACACCGGGGAGCTGTTTTTT. Its translation is CASKTGTVNTGELFF.

This sequence joins TRBV9 and TRBJ2-5, with 8 bases lining up with TRBD1. Germline V gene sequence: CDR1 SGDLS, CDR2 YYNGEE. The ends lost 2 bases at V and 10 bases at J; junction bases unmatched: 10. CDR3 length: 14 residues. The CDR3 loop reads CASSVTGQEGGQYF. The CDR3 region has the DNA TGTGCCAGCAGCGTTACGGGACAGGAGGGGGGCCAGTACTTC.

This chain joins TRBV7-8 and TRBJ2-1, with TRBD2 matching 12 bases. V trimming: 4 bases; J trimming: 3 bases; junction bases outside the gene matches: 4. Germline values: CDR1 SGHVS, CDR2 FQNEAQ. The CDR3 is 16 residues long. CDR3 in DNA: TGTGCCAGCAGCTCTACTAGCGGGGGGCACTACAATGAGCAGTTCTTC. Translation: CASSSTSGGHYNEQFF.

The CDR3 loop is CASSFRQGETEAFF. As DNA, the CDR3 is TGCGCCAGCAGCTTTCGACAGGGGGAGACTGAAGCTTTCTTT. This chain connects TRBV5-1 to TRBJ1-1, with 9 nucleotides matching TRBD1. Per germline, CDR1 SGHRS and CDR2 YFSETQ. The junction had 4 bases not matched to a gene; V was cut back by 2 bases and J by 5 bases. The CDR3 has 14 residues.

V is TRBV7-2 and J is TRBJ2-1, with 7 nucleotides matching TRBD2. The germline V gene has CDR1 SGHTA and CDR2 FQGNSA. J was trimmed by 4 bases and V by 5 bases; bases with no gene match: 5. The CDR3 has 14 amino acids. The CDR3 DNA reads as TGTGCCAGCAGCCCGGGGGGTTCATACAATGAGCAGTTCTTC. It yields the protein CASSPGGSYNEQFF.

J is TRBJ1-1 and V is TRBV2; possible D gene TRBD1, 5 bases. The CDR3 spans 14 residues. Germline V lookup: CDR1 SNHLY, CDR2 FYNNEI. V lost 5 bases to trimming and J lost 5 bases, with 15 bases between them. CDR3 residues: CASSNRGRMTEAFF. The CDR3 coding sequence is TGTGCCAGCAGTAATAGGGGCAGGATGACTGAAGCTTTCTTT.

The genes are TRBV4-1 and TRBJ1-2, with 8 bases fitting TRBD1. This CDR3 comprises 15 residues. Germline V lookup: CDR1 MGHRA, CDR2 YSYEKL. With V trimmed by 1 base and J by 3 bases, 4 bases remained unmatched. CDR3 sequence (DNA): TGCGCCAGCAGCCAAGGGTACAGGGGGGACTATGGCTACACCTTC. Protein sequence: CASSQGYRGDYGYTF.

The chain employs TRBV5-1 and TRBJ1-5, with 8 bases fitting TRBD1. V was clipped by 4 bases and J by 0 bases; unmatched bases: 9. The CDR3 spans 17 residues. Germline values: CDR1 SGHRS, CDR2 YFSETQ. The CDR3 DNA follows: TGCGCCAGCAGCGCCGGGACAGGTGCAAATAGCAATCAGCCCCAGCATTTT. Protein: CASSAGTGANSNQPQHF.

The CDR3 protein is CASRPGTDNRGEKLFF. The CDR3 region has the DNA TGCGCCAGCAGGCCCGGGACAGACAACCGCGGTGAAAAACTGTTTTTT. V usage is TRBV5-1 and J usage is TRBJ1-4, with 7 nucleotides matching TRBD1. J gave up 7 bases and V 5 bases, and 14 bases lay outside the gene matches. Germline V gene data show CDR1 as SGHRS and CDR2 as YFSETQ. This CDR3 has 16 amino acids.

The chain combines TRBV7-9 with TRBJ2-7, with a weak D call TRBD1 (6 bases). V lost 5 bases to trimming and J lost 4 bases, with 12 bases between them. The CDR3 spans 13 residues. The germline gives CDR1 SEHNR, CDR2 FQNEAQ (reference sequence). The CDR3 is CASSREGGYEQYF. Here the CDR3 DNA reads TGTGCCAGCAGCCGAGAAGGGGGTTACGAGCAGTACTTC.

The rearrangement joins TRBV10-3 to TRBJ1-3; no reliable D call. Germline V gene data show CDR1 as ENHRY and CDR2 as SYGVKD. This CDR3 is built from 13 residues. Trimming removed 8 bases at V and 4 bases at J, with 12 bases between. This CDR3 is CAIYEEEGNTIYF. CDR3 nucleotides: TGTGCCATCTATGAGGAGGAGGGAAACACCATATATTTT.

The V gene is TRBV19, the J gene TRBJ1-1; 7 positions agree with TRBD1. This CDR3 is 16 amino acids long. Trimming removed 1 base from V and 3 bases from J; junction bases left unmatched: 8. Germline V gene data show CDR1 as LNHDA and CDR2 as SQIVND (reference sequence). Here the CDR3 reads CASSIAAGGTYTEAFF. CDR3 in DNA: TGTGCCAGTAGTATAGCGGCAGGGGGTACTTACACTGAAGCTTTCTTT.

This sequence joins TRBV6-1 and TRBJ2-1; 8 positions match TRBD2. The CDR3 covers 16 residues. Germline lookup yields CDR1 MNHNS and CDR2 SASEGT. V was clipped by 0 bases and J by 8 bases; unmatched bases: 9. CDR3 residues: CASSEASSGRPDEQFF. The CDR3 DNA is TGTGCCAGCAGTGAAGCGAGCAGCGGGAGACCCGATGAGCAGTTCTTC.